This TCR beta chain stems from a study of blood T cell repertoires in COVID-19. The overall study: Samples of COVID-19 (acute and convalescent) were obtained from the United States, Italy and Spain.

Authors' analysis steps: Reference gene primer amplification in the assay estimated nucleated cell counts. Method: immunoSEQ multiplex PCR; TCRdb's copy keeps in-frame clones and lacks some. D and trimming come from the DNA, and the V and J calls and clone size come from that table. The table shows some 190,000 clones, with approximately 85% occurring only once. V was trimmed by 2 bases and J by 2 bases, leaving 16 bases between them. CDR1 is MNHNS, CDR2 SASEGT, per germline. The CDR3 is 17 amino acids. Material: peripheral blood. This clonotype originated in a man in his fifties or sixties with acute or convalescent COVID-19. This rearrangement joins TRBV6-1 to TRBJ1-3, with D perhaps matching TRBD1 (6 bases). The CDR3 sequence is CASSEKSGTSPGNTIYF. The CDR3 nucleotides are TGTGCCAGCAGTGAAAAGAGTGGGACATCCCCTGGAAACACCATATATTTT.